This T cell receptor beta chain originates from a study of human T cells and chemical hapten exposure. TCRdb ran MiXCR on the RACE reads and lists one entry per CDR3 protein. The sample records approximately 52,000 distinct CDR3 sequences, 9.5% to 12% being singletons. The CDR3 loop spans 16 amino acids. V was clipped by 1 base and J by 8 bases; unmatched bases: 10. CDR1 and CDR2 from the germline V gene are MGHDK and SYGVNS. This clonotype was seen a handful of times. Time point meaning: patch test 1, 2 weeks after DPC sensitization. Treatment given: therapeutic diphenylcyclopropenone sensitization with weekly scalp DPC. Unfractionated whole blood served as the source for total RNA extraction.

Sequencing was performed on whole blood, taken in connection with sensitization to the hapten diphenylcyclopropenone (DPC). The TCR originated in a woman aged 40-49 years with alopecia areata. Some clones in this sample may be carry-over from other donors' samples. The chain links TRBV25-1 to TRBJ1-4; TRBD1 matches at 7 bases. CDR3 sequence (DNA): TGTGCCAGCAGTGAATCCGGCTACAGGGGTCCCGAAAAACTGTTTTTT. This translates into CASSESGYRGPEKLFF.